This TCR beta chain was observed in a study of neurological immune-mediated disorders. The table lists this clonotype with many counts. The antigen is not known. Synthesis of cDNA used 5'RACE (with 10-nucleotide random UMIs). Each CDR3 protein gets one entry after TCRdb re-called the 5' RACE reads with MiXCR. The repertoire includes 55,000 to 75,000 distinct CDR3 sequences, roughly 5.6% of them detected once, and 2.8% sits in the top ten. Findings and caveats of the study: HTLV-1-associated myelopathy ranked highest for TCR clonal expansion and multiple sclerosis lowest, beneath healthy controls.

This clonotype originated in a woman in her twenties or thirties with multiple sclerosis. Material: PBMCs.

DNA of the CDR3: TGCGCCAGCAGCTTAACTAGCGGTGAAGAGACCCAGTACTTC. Protein sequence: CASSLTSGEETQYF. V gene TRBV5-1 combines with J gene TRBJ2-5; the match to TRBD2 covers 8 bases. The CDR3 length is 14 residues. Germline V CDR1 and CDR2: SGHRS, YFSETQ. Trimming removed 2 bases from V and 3 bases from J; junction bases left unmatched: 3.